The clone carrying this T cell receptor beta chain appeared a few times. Its antigen is unknown. The source of the sample is a study of blood T cells in healthy people across ages. Findings and caveats of the study: A roughly linear age-dependent decrease characterized TCR beta diversity per million T cells.

V was clipped by 5 bases and J by 1 base, with 20 bases between them. This CDR3 is 16 amino acids long. Germline V gene data show CDR1 as SQVTM and CDR2 as ANQGSEA. Every sample gave at least 6 micrograms of total RNA when it was extracted. Together with a sample-barcoded 5' primer, a J-beta primer mix was included in a second PCR lasting about 6 to 11 cycles. Via MiXCR, TCRdb re-called the 5' RACE reads, giving one row per CDR3 protein. The table records approximately 800,000 distinct CDR3 sequences, about 55% of them present only once. The sequenced sample was blood. This chain links TRBV29-1 with TRBJ2-5; the D is unclear. This sequence was found in a man aged 80 or over in good health. The CDR3 bases are TGCAGCGTTATACAAGGGCTACAGAAGATCCAAGAGACCCAGTACTTC. Translation: CSVIQGLQKIQETQYF.